This T cell receptor beta chain was sequenced during a study of blood T cell repertoires in COVID-19. Study-level background: Samples of COVID-19 (acute and convalescent) were obtained from the United States, Italy and Spain.

In Seattle, patients joined the study during active infection and were tracked longitudinally. This table comes from immunoSEQ multiplex PCR, and its TCRdb copy is limited to in-frame clones, with some not included. The data show more than 150,000 clones, about 87% seen once. Germline assignment: CDR1 SEHNR and CDR2 FQNEAQ (reference sequence). J lost 4 bases, V lost 1 base, and 9 bases had no gene match. This CDR3 is 17 amino acids long. This clonotype was sampled from a woman aged 70-85 years with COVID-19, enrolled during active disease. V gene TRBV7-9 combines with J gene TRBJ2-5, with 10 bases fitting TRBD2. Sequencing was carried out using peripheral blood. DNA for the CDR3: TGTGCCAGCAGCTTAGGGGGTAGCGGGAGGCGGAGAGAGACCCAGTACTTC. Its protein product is CASSLGGSGRRRETQYF.